This passage covers 6 T cell receptor beta chains from one sample sequenced in a study of CD4 T cells in relation to SARS-CoV-2 and coronaviruses. These TCRs' antigens remain unknown. Only in-frame clones appear in the TCRdb table, and some are missing; sequencing was by immunoSEQ multiplex PCR. The table lists around 34,000 clones, about three quarters of them singletons. The source material was memory CD4+ T cells from PBMCs, cultured in vitro. These receptors were taken from an adult with COVID-19.

This clone was seen only once. This sequence joins TRBV30 and TRBJ2-5; 7 nucleotides match TRBD1. J was trimmed by 5 bases and V by 3 bases; bases with no gene match: 9. The CDR3 totals 14 residues. Germline V gene data show CDR1 as GTSNPN and CDR2 as SVGIG (reference sequence). The chain's CDR3 is CAWRPGTVLETQYF. The CDR3 region has the DNA TGTGCCTGGAGACCGGGGACAGTCCTCGAGACCCAGTACTTC.

This clone has just one count. The chain employs TRBV5-5 and TRBJ2-1; maybe TRBD2 (5 bases). Germline V gene lookup returns CDR1 SGHKS and CDR2 YYEKEE (reference sequence). The CDR3 runs 15 residues. The V end was cut by 4 bases, the J end by 3 bases, with 14 bases between. In DNA form, the CDR3 reads TGTGCCAGCAGCCCCACGGGAACTTTCTACAATGAGCAGTTCTTC. Translation gives CASSPTGTFYNEQFF.

The chain uses TRBV7-9 and TRBJ2-7; D is undetermined. The CDR3 is 13 residues long. V gave up 2 bases and J gave up 4 bases, with 9 bases separating them. CDR1 and CDR2 (germline): SEHNR, FQNEAQ (reference sequence). The CDR3 sequence: CASSLFSSYEQYF. The CDR3 DNA reads TGTGCCAGCAGCTTATTTAGCAGTTACGAGCAGTACTTC.

The table lists this clone with a few counts. V gene TRBV14 combines with J gene TRBJ2-1; possibly TRBD1 or TRBD2 for D (5 bases each). CDR3 length: 15 amino acids. Germline CDR1 SGHDN, CDR2 FVKESK. The V end was cut by 4 bases, the J end by 3 bases, with 13 bases between. Written as DNA, the CDR3 is TGTGCCAGCAGCCCCGGGACCCAAAACTACAATGAGCAGTTCTTC. Translated, it gives CASSPGTQNYNEQFF.

The V and J genes are TRBV5-1 and TRBJ2-2, with D hard to call. Germline V gives CDR1 SGHRS, CDR2 YFSETQ. V was trimmed by 2 bases and J by 8 bases, leaving 10 bases between them. The CDR3 totals 13 residues. The CDR3: CASSFEVVGELFF. In nucleotides, the CDR3 is TGCGCCAGCAGCTTTGAGGTAGTGGGGGAGCTGTTTTTT.

The V call is TRBV27, the J call TRBJ1-5, with 7 bases fitting TRBD1. The junction had 9 bases not matched to a gene; V was cut back by 6 bases and J by 7 bases. This CDR3 spans 14 amino acids. Germline-derived CDR1 and CDR2 are MNHEY and SMNVEV (reference sequence). The CDR3 DNA reads TGTGCCAGCAGGAAAAACAGGGGTGGACAGCCCCAGCATTTT. It is translated as CASRKNRGGQPQHF.